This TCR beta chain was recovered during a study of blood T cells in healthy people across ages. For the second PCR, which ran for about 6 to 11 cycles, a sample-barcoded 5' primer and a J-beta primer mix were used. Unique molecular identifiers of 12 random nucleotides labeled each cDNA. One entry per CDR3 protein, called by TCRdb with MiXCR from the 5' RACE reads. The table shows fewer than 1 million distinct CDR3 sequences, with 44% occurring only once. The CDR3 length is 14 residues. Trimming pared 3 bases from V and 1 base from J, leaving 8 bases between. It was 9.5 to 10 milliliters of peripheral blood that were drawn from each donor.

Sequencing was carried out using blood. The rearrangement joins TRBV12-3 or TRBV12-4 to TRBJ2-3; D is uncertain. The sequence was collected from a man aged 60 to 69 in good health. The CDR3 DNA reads TGTGCCAGCAGTTTTCGGCGGCGCACAGATACGCAGTATTTT. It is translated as CASSFRRRTDTQYF.